The 24 T cell receptor beta chains below were found in one sample sequenced in a study of blood T cells in healthy people across ages. Primers used in a second PCR of about 6 to 11 cycles were a sample-barcoded 5' primer and a J-beta primer mix. Each CDR3 protein is one row after TCRdb ran MiXCR on the 5' RACE reads. The profile shows about 800,000 distinct CDR3 sequences, roughly 25% of them singletons. This sample was shared with a second study, whose subject was T cells of mothers and their children.

The sequencing input was blood. Receptor source: a boy between 5 and 17 years old in good health.

This clonotype was seen a few times. The V call is TRBV24-1, the J call TRBJ2-6, with no clear D. There are 15 residues in the CDR3. V lost 4 bases and J lost 0, with 6 bases in between. Germline V CDR1 and CDR2: KGHDR, SFDVKD. CDR3 loop: CATSEDGSGANVLTF. The DNA for the CDR3 is TGTGCCACCAGTGAAGACGGCTCTGGGGCCAACGTCCTGACTTTC.

The genes are TRBV9 and TRBJ2-7; 9 bases fit TRBD1. This CDR3 has 15 residues. Germline V gene data show CDR1 as SGDLS and CDR2 as YYNGEE. V gave up 0 bases and J gave up 8 bases; unmatched junction bases: 9. The CDR3 is CASSVGPGQGNKQYF. CDR3 DNA sequence: TGTGCCAGCAGCGTAGGACCCGGACAGGGGAATAAGCAGTACTTC. Using reference TRBV9 and TRBJ2-7 for the parts outside the CDR3, the full variable domain is DSGVTQTPKHLITATGQRVTLRCSPRSGDLSVYWYQQSLDQGLQFLIQYYNGEERAKGNILERFSAQQFPDLHSELNLSSLELGDSALYFCASSVGPGQGNKQYFGPGTRLTVT.

V usage is TRBV10-3 and J usage is TRBJ2-3, with 7 positions matching TRBD1. Trimming cost V 8 bases and J 2 bases; bases outside gene matches: 10. This CDR3 spans 15 amino acids. The germline V gene has CDR1 ENHRY and CDR2 SYGVKD. CDR3 loop: CAIQLGQDVTDTQYF. The CDR3 region has the DNA TGTGCCATCCAGTTAGGACAGGACGTCACAGATACGCAGTATTTT.

This clonotype was counted a few times. The V call is TRBV12-3 or TRBV12-4, the J call TRBJ2-3; 7 bases line up with TRBD2. With V trimmed by 3 bases and J by 5 bases, 11 bases remained unmatched. This CDR3 has 16 residues. CDR3 sequence (DNA): TGTGCCAGCAGTTTTCCCTTGGGGAGGGCGGGAGATACGCAGTATTTT. Translating gives CASSFPLGRAGDTQYF.

The rearrangement uses TRBV7-9 and TRBJ2-1, with TRBD2 identical over 9 bases. Trimming took 2 bases from V and 6 from J; bases not matched to a gene: 5. The CDR3 contains 15 residues. CDR1 and CDR2 from the germline V gene are SEHNR and FQNEAQ (reference sequence). In DNA form, the CDR3 reads TGTGCCAGCAGCTTAAATAGCGGGAGAGGCAATGAGCAGTTCTTC. Amino acid sequence: CASSLNSGRGNEQFF.

The V and J genes are TRBV5-1 and TRBJ2-5; the D is unclear. Germline values: CDR1 SGHRS, CDR2 YFSETQ. CDR3 length: 15 amino acids. The germline V and J ends were trimmed by 2 bases and 2 bases, with 13 bases remaining between them. The CDR3 DNA is TGCGCCAGCAGCTTCGGGCAGTTCCAACAAGAGACCCAGTACTTC. Protein sequence: CASSFGQFQQETQYF.

This clonotype was picked up a small number of times. The J gene is TRBJ2-1, the V gene TRBV20-1, with 10 bases aligning to TRBD2. The DNA end is a closer match to TRBJ2-5, so the J assignment may be wrong. CDR1 DFQATT and CDR2 SNEGSKA come from the germline V gene (reference sequence). The CDR3 runs to 14 residues. CDR3 bases: TGCAGTGCTGCCGAGGCTAGCGGGGGCGGGACCCAGTACTTC. As protein: CSAAEASGGGTQYF.

There are a few counts of this clonotype. The chain uses TRBV18 and TRBJ2-4; tentative D call: TRBD1 (6 bases). The CDR3 is made up of 14 amino acids. V was pared by 3 bases and J by 8 bases, with 14 bases between. Germline loops: CDR1 KGHSH, CDR2 LQKENI. CDR3 in amino acids: CASSPYRDEDIQYF. The CDR3 region has the DNA TGTGCCAGCTCACCGTACAGGGATGAAGACATTCAGTACTTC.

This clonotype was seen more than once but under ten times. The V and J genes are TRBV7-9 and TRBJ1-1; D is unresolved. Trimming removed 10 bases from V and 1 base from J, with 13 bases in between. The CDR3 loop spans 13 amino acids. The germline V gene has CDR1 SEHNR and CDR2 FQNEAQ (reference sequence). CDR3 residues: CATLFEENTEAFF. CDR3 nucleotide sequence: TGTGCCACCCTATTTGAGGAGAACACTGAAGCTTTCTTT. Using reference TRBV7-9 and TRBJ1-1 for the parts outside the CDR3, the full variable domain is DTGVSQNPRHKITKRGQNVTFRCDPISEHNRLYWYRQTLGQGPEFLTYFQNEAQLEKSRLLSDRFSAERPKGSFSTLEIQRTEQGDSAMYLCATLFEENTEAFFGQGTRLTVV.

The V call is TRBV4-3, the J call TRBJ1-1; maybe TRBD1 (5 bases). The CDR3 extends over 15 amino acids. Trimming took 0 bases from V and 4 from J, leaving 12 bases between them. Germline V gene sequence: CDR1 LGHNA, CDR2 YSLEER. The CDR3 sequence: CASSQEPGVSTEAFF. The CDR3 nucleotides read TGCGCCAGCAGCCAAGAACCGGGGGTGAGCACTGAAGCTTTCTTT.

This chain connects TRBV29-1 to TRBJ2-1; perhaps TRBD2 as D (6 bases). V lost 0 bases and J lost 4, with 16 bases in between. Per germline, CDR1 SQVTM and CDR2 ANQGSEA. CDR3 length: 16 amino acids. The CDR3 DNA follows: TGCAGCGTTGAAGATCCTGTGTCTAGCGAGTACAATGAGCAGTTCTTC. Translated: CSVEDPVSSEYNEQFF.

V usage is TRBV21-1 and J usage is TRBJ2-5; the listed D gene, TRBD1, was not tested against the DNA. TRBV21-1 is assigned pseudogene status. CDR3 length equals 15 residues. CDR3 in amino acids: CASSTGTGTGQTQYF. The CDR3 nucleotides are TGTGCCAGCAGCACTGGGACAGGGACAGGTCAGACCCAGTACTTC.

This clonotype was counted only a few times. The gene calls are TRBV4-2 and TRBJ1-6; 9 bases agree with TRBD1. The CDR3 length is 14 residues. V dropped 1 base and J dropped 11; count of bases not matched to a gene: 3. Germline CDR1 is LGHNA and CDR2 is YNFKEQ. In DNA, the CDR3 is TGTGCCAGCAGCCAAGCGGACAGGGGAACACCCCTCCACTTT. Translated: CASSQADRGTPLHF.

The V and J genes are TRBV29-1 and TRBJ2-3; D not certain. The CDR3 totals 10 residues. The V gene lost 7 bases and the J gene lost 4 bases, with 6 bases spanning the gap. CDR1 and CDR2 (germline): SQVTM, ANQGSEA. CDR3 nucleotides: TGCAGCGGTGGGGCAGATACGCAGTATTTT. Translation: CSGGADTQYF.

The V and J genes are TRBV7-9 and TRBJ1-4, with 8 positions matching TRBD1. CDR3 length: 20 residues. Germline CDR1 reads SEHNR; CDR2 reads FQNEAQ (reference sequence). V lost 1 base, J lost 5 bases, and 18 bases stayed unmatched. Written as DNA, the CDR3 is TGTGCCAGCAGCTTAGGAGACTACCGGGACAGGAAACTTTTAAATGAAAAACTGTTTTTT. Translation: CASSLGDYRDRKLLNEKLFF. Full variable domain (remainder filled in from reference TRBV7-9 and TRBJ1-4): DTGVSQNPRHKITKRGQNVTFRCDPISEHNRLYWYRQTLGQGPEFLTYFQNEAQLEKSRLLSDRFSAERPKGSFSTLEIQRTEQGDSAMYLCASSLGDYRDRKLLNEKLFFGSGTQLSVL.

This clonotype came up a few times. This chain joins TRBV4-3 and TRBJ1-4; D is unresolved. The ends were cut back, 3 bases at V and 8 bases at J, with 16 bases in the middle. The CDR3 runs to 15 residues. CDR1 is LGHNA, CDR2 YSLEER, per germline. The CDR3 loop is CASSQGRTGGEKLFF. In DNA, the CDR3 is TGCGCCAGCAGCCAGGGGAGGACGGGCGGGGAAAAACTGTTTTTT.

The genes are TRBV7-9 and TRBJ2-5; D might be TRBD2 (5 bases). The J call may be mistaken, given a closer DNA end match to TRBJ2-1. Per the germline V gene, CDR1 is SEHNR and CDR2 is FQNEAQ (reference sequence). This CDR3 has 13 residues. CDR3 DNA: TGTGCCAGCAGCTCCCCGGGATCCCAGGAGCAGTTCTTC. Protein: CASSSPGSQEQFF.

The chain employs TRBV2 and TRBJ2-4; a weak D match, TRBD2 (6 bases). This CDR3 is 17 amino acids long. Germline CDR1 is SNHLY and CDR2 is FYNNEI. Trimming took 8 bases from V and 0 from J, leaving 20 bases between them. CDR3 nucleotides: TGTGCCAGCGGGGTCGGGAGACAGTTCTTAGCCAAAAACATTCAGTACTTC. Its translation is CASGVGRQFLAKNIQYF.

The V and J genes are TRBV4-3 and TRBJ1-1, with D possibly being TRBD1 (6 bases). The CDR3 extends over 16 amino acids. CDR1 and CDR2 from the germline V gene are LGHNA and YSLEER. V lost 4 bases to trimming and J lost 2 bases, with 17 bases between them. CDR3 loop: CASSPLGASDNTEAFF. CDR3 sequence (DNA): TGCGCCAGCAGCCCCCTGGGGGCAAGCGACAACACTGAAGCTTTCTTT.

The rearrangement links TRBV7-3 to TRBJ2-5; D is ambiguous. The J call may not be correct, given that the DNA end is closer to TRBJ2-7. The CDR3 is 14 amino acids. The V gene's germline CDR1 is SGHTA and CDR2 FQGTGA. The CDR3 loop reads CASSLTGFGYEQYF. DNA for the CDR3: TGTGCCAGCAGCTTAACCGGGTTCGGATACGAGCAGTACTTC.

This clonotype was recorded a few times. This chain links TRBV4-1 with TRBJ2-7; D may be TRBD1 (6 bases). The CDR3 extends over 14 amino acids. Trimming shortened V by 4 bases and J by 2 bases, and 12 bases separated the two germline ends. Germline CDR1 MGHRA, CDR2 YSYEKL. The CDR3 DNA reads TGCGCCAGCAGCCCCGAGGACAGAACCTACGAGCAGTACTTC. This sequence encodes CASSPEDRTYEQYF.

This clonotype occurred a few times. This chain links TRBV6-5 with TRBJ2-1, with D possibly TRBD2 on 6 matching bases. V was trimmed by 4 bases and J by 8 bases, leaving 18 bases between them. CDR3 length equals 15 residues. The V gene's germline CDR1 is MNHEY and CDR2 SVGAGI. For the CDR3, the DNA is TGTGCCAGCAGTTCCTCGTGGGGGGATTTCGATGAGCAGTTCTTC. The encoded protein is CASSSSWGDFDEQFF.

This clonotype appeared a few times. The chain has TRBV29-1 and TRBJ2-5; D remains unclear. V lost 2 bases to trimming and J lost 0 bases, with 10 bases between them. Germline V gene lookup returns CDR1 SQVTM and CDR2 ANQGSEA. The CDR3 length is 14 residues. The CDR3 DNA reads as TGCAGCGTTGAATGGCCAGAGTACCAAGAGACCCAGTACTTC. This gives the protein CSVEWPEYQETQYF.

Note on this clonotype: One end of the junction does not line up with germline, which may come from a read error. The chain couples TRBV7-2 to TRBJ2-5, with a possible D match to TRBD1 (5 bases). With the DNA end fitting TRBJ2-7 better, the J assignment may be wrong. The CDR3 is 14 residues long. CDR1 SGHTA and CDR2 FQGNSA come from the germline V gene. The CDR3 protein is CASSEYNRLYEQYF. The CDR3 nucleotides read TGCGCCAGCAGCGAGTACAACAGGCTCTACGAGCAGTACTTC.